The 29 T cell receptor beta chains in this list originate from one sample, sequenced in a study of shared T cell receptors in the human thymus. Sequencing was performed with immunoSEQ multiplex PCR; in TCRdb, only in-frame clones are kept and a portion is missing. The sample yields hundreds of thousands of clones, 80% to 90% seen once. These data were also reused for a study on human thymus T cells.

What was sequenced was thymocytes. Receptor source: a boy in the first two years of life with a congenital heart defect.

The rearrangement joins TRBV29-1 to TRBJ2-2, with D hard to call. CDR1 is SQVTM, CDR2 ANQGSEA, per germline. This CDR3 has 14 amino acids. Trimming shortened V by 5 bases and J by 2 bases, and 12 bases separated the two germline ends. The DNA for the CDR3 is TGCAGCGTTTGCTTCACTCCTAACACCGGGGAGCTGTTTTTT. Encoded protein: CSVCFTPNTGELFF.

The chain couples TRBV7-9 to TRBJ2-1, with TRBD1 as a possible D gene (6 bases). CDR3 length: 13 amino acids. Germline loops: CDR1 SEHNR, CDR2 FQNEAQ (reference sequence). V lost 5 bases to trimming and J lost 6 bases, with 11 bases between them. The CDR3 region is CASSRTDLNEQFF. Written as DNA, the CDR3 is TGTGCCAGCAGCCGGACAGATCTCAATGAGCAGTTCTTC.

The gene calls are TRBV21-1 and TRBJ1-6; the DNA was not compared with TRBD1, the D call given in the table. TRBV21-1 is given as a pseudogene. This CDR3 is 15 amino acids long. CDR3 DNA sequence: TGTGCCAGCAGCAAAGAGGGGGCCCTTAATTCACCCCTCCACTTT. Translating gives CASSKEGALNSPLHF.

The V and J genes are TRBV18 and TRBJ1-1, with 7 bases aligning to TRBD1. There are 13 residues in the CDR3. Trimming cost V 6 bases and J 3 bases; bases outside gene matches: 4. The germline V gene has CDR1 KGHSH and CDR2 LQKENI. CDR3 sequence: CASSLQGDTEAFF. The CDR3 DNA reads TGTGCCAGCTCGCTGCAGGGGGACACTGAAGCTTTCTTT.

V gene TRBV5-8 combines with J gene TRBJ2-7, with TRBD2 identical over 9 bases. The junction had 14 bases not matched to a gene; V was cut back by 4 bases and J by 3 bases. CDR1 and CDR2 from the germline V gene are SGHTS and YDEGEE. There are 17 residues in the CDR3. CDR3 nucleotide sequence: TGTGCCAGCAGCACGCCGACGAGACTAGCGGAAAGCTACGAGCAGTACTTC. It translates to CASSTPTRLAESYEQYF.

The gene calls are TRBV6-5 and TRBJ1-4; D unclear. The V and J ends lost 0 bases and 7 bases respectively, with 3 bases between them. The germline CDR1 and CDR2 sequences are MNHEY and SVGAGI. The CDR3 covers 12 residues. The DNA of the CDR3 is TGTGCCAGCAGTTACTCTCGTGAAAAACTGTTTTTT. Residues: CASSYSREKLFF.

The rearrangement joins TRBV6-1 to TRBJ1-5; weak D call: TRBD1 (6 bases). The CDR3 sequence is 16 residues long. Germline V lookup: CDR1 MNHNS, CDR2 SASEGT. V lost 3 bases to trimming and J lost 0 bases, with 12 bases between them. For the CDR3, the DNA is TGTGCCAGCAGTGACGACAGGACCTATAGCAATCAGCCCCAGCATTTT. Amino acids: CASSDDRTYSNQPQHF.

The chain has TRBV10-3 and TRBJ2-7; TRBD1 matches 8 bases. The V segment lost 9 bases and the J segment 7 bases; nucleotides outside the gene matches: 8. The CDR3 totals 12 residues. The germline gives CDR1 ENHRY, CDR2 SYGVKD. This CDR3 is CAMRTGRDEQYF. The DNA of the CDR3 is TGTGCCATGCGGACAGGGCGAGATGAGCAGTACTTC.

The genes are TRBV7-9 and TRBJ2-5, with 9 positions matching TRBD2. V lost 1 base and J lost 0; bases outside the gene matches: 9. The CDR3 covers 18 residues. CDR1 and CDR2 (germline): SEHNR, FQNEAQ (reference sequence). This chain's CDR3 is CASSLGGETSGNQETQYF. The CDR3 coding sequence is TGTGCCAGCAGCTTAGGGGGGGAGACTAGCGGAAACCAAGAGACCCAGTACTTC.

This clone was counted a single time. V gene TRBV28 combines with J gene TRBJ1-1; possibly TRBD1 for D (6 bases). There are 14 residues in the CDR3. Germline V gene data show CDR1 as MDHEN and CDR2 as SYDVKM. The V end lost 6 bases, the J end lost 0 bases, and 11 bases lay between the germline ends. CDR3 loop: CASRHRAMNTEAFF. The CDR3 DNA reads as TGTGCCAGCAGACACAGGGCAATGAACACTGAAGCTTTCTTT.

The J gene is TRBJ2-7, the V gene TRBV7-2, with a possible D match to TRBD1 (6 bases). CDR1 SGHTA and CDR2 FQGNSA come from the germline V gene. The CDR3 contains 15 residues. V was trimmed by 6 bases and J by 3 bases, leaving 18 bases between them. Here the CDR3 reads CASRRDRQAIYEQYF. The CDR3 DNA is TGTGCCAGCAGAAGAGACCGACAGGCAATCTACGAGCAGTACTTC.

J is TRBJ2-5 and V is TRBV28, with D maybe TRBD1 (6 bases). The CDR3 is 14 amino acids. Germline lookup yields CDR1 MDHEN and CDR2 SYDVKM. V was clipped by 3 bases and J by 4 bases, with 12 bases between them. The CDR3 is CASSLWGLVETQYF. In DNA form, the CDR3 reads TGTGCCAGCAGTTTGTGGGGGCTGGTAGAGACCCAGTACTTC.

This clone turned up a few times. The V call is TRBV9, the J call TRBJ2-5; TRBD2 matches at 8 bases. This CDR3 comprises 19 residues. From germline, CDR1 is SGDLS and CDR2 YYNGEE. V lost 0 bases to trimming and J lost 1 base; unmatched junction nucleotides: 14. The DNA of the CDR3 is TGTGCCAGCAGCGTAGGGACTAGCAAGGTTCTGGTACCCCAAGAGACCCAGTACTTC. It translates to CASSVGTSKVLVPQETQYF. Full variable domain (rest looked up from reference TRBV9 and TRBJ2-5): DSGVTQTPKHLITATGQRVTLRCSPRSGDLSVYWYQQSLDQGLQFLIQYYNGEERAKGNILERFSAQQFPDLHSELNLSSLELGDSALYFCASSVGTSKVLVPQETQYFGPGTRLLVL.

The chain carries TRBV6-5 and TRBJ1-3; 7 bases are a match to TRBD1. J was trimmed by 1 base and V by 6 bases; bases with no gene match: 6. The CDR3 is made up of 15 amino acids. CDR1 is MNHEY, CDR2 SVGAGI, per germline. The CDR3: CASSRQGTSGNTIYF. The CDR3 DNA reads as TGTGCCAGCAGCCGACAGGGAACTTCTGGAAACACCATATATTTT.

CDR3 coding DNA: TGTGCCACCTCGTGGGAGGGTTTTTATTCACCCCTCCACTTT. Translated: CATSWEGFYSPLHF. J is TRBJ1-6 and V is TRBV6-5; D uncertain. V was clipped by 10 bases and J by 8 bases, with 18 bases between them. CDR3 size: 14 residues. In germline, CDR1 is MNHEY, CDR2 SVGAGI.

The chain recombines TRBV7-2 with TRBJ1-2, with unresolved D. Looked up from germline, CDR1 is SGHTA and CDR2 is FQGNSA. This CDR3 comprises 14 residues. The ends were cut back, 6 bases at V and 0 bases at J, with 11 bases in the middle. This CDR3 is CASRWAAANYGYTF. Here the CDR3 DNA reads TGTGCCAGCAGGTGGGCAGCAGCTAACTATGGCTACACCTTC.

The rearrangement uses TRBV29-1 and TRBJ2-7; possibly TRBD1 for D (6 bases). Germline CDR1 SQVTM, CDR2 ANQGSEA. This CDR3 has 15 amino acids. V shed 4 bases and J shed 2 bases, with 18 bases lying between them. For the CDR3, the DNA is TGCAGCGTTGTTGGGTCGGCAGGGGCGACCTACGAGCAGTACTTC. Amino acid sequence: CSVVGSAGATYEQYF.

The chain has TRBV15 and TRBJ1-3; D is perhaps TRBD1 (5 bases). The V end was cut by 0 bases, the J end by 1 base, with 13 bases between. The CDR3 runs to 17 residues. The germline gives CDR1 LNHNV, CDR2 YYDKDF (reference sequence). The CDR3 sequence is CATSRDFQGKSGNTIYF. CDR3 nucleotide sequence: TGTGCCACCAGCAGAGATTTTCAGGGAAAGTCTGGAAACACCATATATTTT.

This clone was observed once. The CDR3 DNA reads TGTGCCAGCAGATCCGGCTCAGGGGGTCGGGACACTGAAGCTTTCTTT. It codes for CASRSGSGGRDTEAFF. The V gene is TRBV28, the J gene TRBJ1-1; 7 bases are a match to TRBD1. CDR3 length: 16 amino acids. Unmatched junction bases numbered 13, after V lost 6 bases and J lost 3 bases. CDR1 and CDR2 from the germline V gene are MDHEN and SYDVKM.

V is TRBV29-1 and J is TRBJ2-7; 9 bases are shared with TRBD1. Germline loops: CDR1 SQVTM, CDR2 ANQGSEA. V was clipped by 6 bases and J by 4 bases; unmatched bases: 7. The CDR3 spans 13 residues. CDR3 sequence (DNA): TGCAGCGTGGGGGACAGGGAATTGTACGAGCAGTACTTC. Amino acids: CSVGDRELYEQYF.

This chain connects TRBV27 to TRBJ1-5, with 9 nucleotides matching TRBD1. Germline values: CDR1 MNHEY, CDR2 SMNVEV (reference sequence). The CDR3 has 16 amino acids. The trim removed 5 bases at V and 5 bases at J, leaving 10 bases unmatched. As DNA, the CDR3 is TGTGCCAGCAGTCCGAACCGGGACAGGGAGGATCAGCCCCAGCATTTT. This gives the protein CASSPNRDREDQPQHF.

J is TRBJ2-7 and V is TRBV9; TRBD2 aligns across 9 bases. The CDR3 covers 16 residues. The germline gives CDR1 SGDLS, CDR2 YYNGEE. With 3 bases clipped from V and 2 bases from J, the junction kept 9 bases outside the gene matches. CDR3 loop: CASSELSGSLPYEQYF. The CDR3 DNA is TGTGCCAGCAGCGAACTTAGCGGGAGCCTACCCTACGAGCAGTACTTC.

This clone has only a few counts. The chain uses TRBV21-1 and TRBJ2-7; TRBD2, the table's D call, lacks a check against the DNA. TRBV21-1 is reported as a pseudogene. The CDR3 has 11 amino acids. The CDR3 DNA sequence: TGTGCCAGCACCGAACTCTACGAGCAGTACTTC. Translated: CASTELYEQYF.

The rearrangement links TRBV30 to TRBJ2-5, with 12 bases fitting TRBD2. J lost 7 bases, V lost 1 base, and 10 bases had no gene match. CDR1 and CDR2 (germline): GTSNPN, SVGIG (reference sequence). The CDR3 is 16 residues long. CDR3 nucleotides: TGTGCCTGGAGTGACCCCCCTAGCGGGGGGGCCGGGACCCAGTACTTC. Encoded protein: CAWSDPPSGGAGTQYF.

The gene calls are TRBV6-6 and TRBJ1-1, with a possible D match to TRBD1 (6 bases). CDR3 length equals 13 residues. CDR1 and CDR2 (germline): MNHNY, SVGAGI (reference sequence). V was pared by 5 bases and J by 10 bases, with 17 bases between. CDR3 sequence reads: CASSPPGAGIAFF. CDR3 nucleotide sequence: TGTGCCAGCAGTCCCCCAGGGGCAGGGATAGCTTTCTTT.

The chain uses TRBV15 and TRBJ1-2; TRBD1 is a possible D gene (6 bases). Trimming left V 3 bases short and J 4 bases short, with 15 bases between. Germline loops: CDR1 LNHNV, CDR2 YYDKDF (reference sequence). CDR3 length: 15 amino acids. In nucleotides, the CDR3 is TGTGCCACCAGCAGGGGGGGGCAGGGCCCCTATGGCTACACCTTC. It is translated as CATSRGGQGPYGYTF.

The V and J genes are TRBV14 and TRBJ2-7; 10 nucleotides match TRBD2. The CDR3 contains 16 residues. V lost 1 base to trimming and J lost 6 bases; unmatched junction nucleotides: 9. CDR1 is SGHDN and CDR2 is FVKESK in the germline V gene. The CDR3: CASSQVQSGRAAEQYF. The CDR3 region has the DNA TGTGCCAGCAGCCAAGTTCAGAGCGGGAGGGCCGCCGAGCAGTACTTC.

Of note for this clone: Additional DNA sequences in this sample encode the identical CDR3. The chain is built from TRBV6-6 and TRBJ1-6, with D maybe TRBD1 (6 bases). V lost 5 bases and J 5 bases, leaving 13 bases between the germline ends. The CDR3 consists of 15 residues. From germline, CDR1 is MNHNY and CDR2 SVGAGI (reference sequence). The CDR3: CASSPTGLDNSPLHF. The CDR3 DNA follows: TGTGCCAGCAGTCCGACAGGACTCGATAATTCACCCCTCCACTTT.

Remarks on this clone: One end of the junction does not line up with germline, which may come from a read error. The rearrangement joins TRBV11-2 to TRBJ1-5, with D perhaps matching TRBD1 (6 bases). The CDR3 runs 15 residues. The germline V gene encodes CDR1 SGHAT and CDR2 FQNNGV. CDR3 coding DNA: TGTGCCAGCAGCGTAGATTCGGGGACAAATCAGCCCCAGCATTTT. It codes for CASSVDSGTNQPQHF.